A single sample is the source of the 21 T cell receptor beta chains below, sequenced in a study of blood T cell repertoires in COVID-19. TCRdb's table, derived via immunoSEQ multiplex PCR, lists solely in-frame clones and lacks some. Here the sample spans tens of thousands of clones, roughly 80% being singletons. The sample was peripheral blood. The receptors come from a man aged 60 to 75 with acute or convalescent COVID-19.

This clone was recorded once. The rearrangement uses TRBV5-1 and TRBJ2-1, with 13 bases matching TRBD2. The CDR3 runs 16 residues. The germline V gene encodes CDR1 SGHRS and CDR2 YFSETQ. Trimming at V came to 0 bases and at J to 6 bases, leaving 3 bases not matched to a gene. The CDR3, as DNA: TGCGCCAGCAGCTTGGACACTAGCGGGGGGGGCAATGAGCAGTTCTTC. It encodes CASSLDTSGGGNEQFF. The whole variable domain, remainder taken from reference TRBV5-1 and TRBJ2-1, is KAGVTQTPRYLIKTRGQQVTLSCSPISGHRSVSWYQQTPGQGLQFLFEYFSETQRNKGNFPGRFSGRQFSNSRSEMNVSTLELGDSALYLCASSLDTSGGGNEQFFGPGTRLTVL.

The V call is TRBV7-2, the J call TRBJ1-3; no reliable D call. V dropped 5 bases and J dropped 0 bases, with 11 bases sitting between them. Germline V gene data show CDR1 as SGHTA and CDR2 as FQGNSA. The CDR3 contains 15 residues. The CDR3 is CASSAYSSSGNTIYF. The CDR3 DNA sequence: TGTGCCAGCAGCGCTTACTCGAGCTCTGGAAACACCATATATTTT.

The chain joins TRBV6-5 to TRBJ2-1; TRBD2 agrees at 11 bases. Unmatched junction bases numbered 7, after V lost 4 bases and J lost 8 bases. The CDR3 is 15 residues long. Germline assignment: CDR1 MNHEY and CDR2 SVGAGI. CDR3 sequence: CASSWGSGGAYEQFF. The CDR3 DNA is TGTGCCAGCAGTTGGGGTAGCGGGGGGGCTTATGAGCAGTTCTTC.

In this sample, this clone turned up once. The CDR3 sequence is CASSSGTSGGAHEQFF. In nucleotides, the CDR3 is TGTGCCAGCAGCTCCGGGACTAGCGGGGGGGCCCATGAGCAGTTCTTC. The V call is TRBV11-3, the J call TRBJ2-1; 16 bases align to TRBD2. V was clipped by 4 bases and J by 8 bases; unmatched bases: 5. The V gene's germline CDR1 is SGHNT and CDR2 YENEEA. This CDR3 has 16 amino acids.

Only a few counts were recorded for this clone. This chain uses TRBV10-3 with TRBJ2-5, with 11 bases lining up with TRBD2. The CDR3 consists of 14 residues. CDR1 is ENHRY, CDR2 SYGVKD, per germline. J was trimmed by 2 bases and V by 8 bases; bases with no gene match: 4. CDR3 protein: CAIGSGGEQETQYF. The CDR3 nucleotides read TGTGCCATCGGTAGCGGGGGGGAACAAGAGACCCAGTACTTC.

The gene calls are TRBV5-1 and TRBJ1-5; maybe TRBD1 (5 bases). Germline V gene sequence: CDR1 SGHRS, CDR2 YFSETQ. This CDR3 has 15 residues. Between the trimmed V and J ends, which lost 3 bases and 8 bases, there was a span of 18 bases. CDR3 coding DNA: TGCGCCAGCAGCTCCGGGGGAGGAAGTCGGGAGCCCCAGCATTTT. It codes for CASSSGGGSREPQHF.

The DNA for the CDR3 is TGTGCCAGCAGTTCATACCCCCGGGGGAACACTGAAGCTTTCTTT. This codes for CASSSYPRGNTEAFF. This sequence joins TRBV6-2 or TRBV6-3 and TRBJ1-1; D call uncertain. V shed 4 bases and J shed 1 base, with 13 bases lying between them. Germline CDR1 is MNHEY and CDR2 is SVGEGT. The CDR3 contains 15 residues.

The chain combines TRBV11-2 with TRBJ2-3; 8 bases align to TRBD2. The CDR3 is 17 residues long. Trimming removed 4 bases from V and 4 bases from J; junction bases left unmatched: 13. CDR1 is SGHAT, CDR2 FQNNGV, per germline. The CDR3, as DNA: TGTGCCAGCAGCTCTAGTAGCGGGGTTGGTGTGTCAGATACGCAGTATTTT. Protein: CASSSSSGVGVSDTQYF.

The chain links TRBV18 to TRBJ2-2; 9 nucleotides align to TRBD1. Germline CDR1 is KGHSH and CDR2 is LQKENI. The CDR3 loop spans 16 amino acids. The junction had 6 bases not matched to a gene; V was cut back by 3 bases and J by 4 bases. The CDR3 DNA reads as TGTGCCAGCTCACCCCTGGGACAGGGAGTCACCGGGGAGCTGTTTTTT. Amino acids: CASSPLGQGVTGELFF.

The rearrangement uses TRBV3-1 (or the pseudogene TRBV3-2) and TRBJ2-4, with TRBD2 as a possible D gene (6 bases). Germline CDR1 and CDR2: LGHDT and YNNKEL (reference sequence). The CDR3 is 14 residues long. Trimming removed 4 bases at V and 5 bases at J, with 12 bases between. CDR3 sequence (DNA): TGTGCCAGCAGCCCGCAGTGGGGGGAAAACATTCAGTACTTC. Its translation: CASSPQWGENIQYF.

The chain combines TRBV3-1 (or the pseudogene TRBV3-2) with TRBJ2-3; 7 bases match TRBD2. CDR1 is LGHDT and CDR2 is YNNKEL in the germline V gene (reference sequence). The V segment lost 3 bases and the J segment 3 bases; nucleotides outside the gene matches: 0. The CDR3 contains 13 residues. CDR3 residues: CASSQGLTDTQYF. The CDR3 DNA sequence: TGTGCCAGCAGCCAGGGACTAACAGATACGCAGTATTTT.

By proportion, this clone is medium-sized. The chain employs TRBV19 and TRBJ1-1, with 7 bases matching TRBD1. CDR1 LNHDA and CDR2 SQIVND come from the germline V gene (reference sequence). The CDR3 extends over 16 amino acids. J gave up 0 bases and V 6 bases, and 10 bases lay outside the gene matches. The CDR3 region is CASRNRDSNMNTEAFF. In DNA form, the CDR3 reads TGTGCCAGTAGGAACCGGGACAGTAACATGAACACTGAAGCTTTCTTT.

A single count supports this clone. This chain joins TRBV19 and TRBJ1-5; D might be TRBD1 (6 bases). Per germline, CDR1 LNHDA and CDR2 SQIVND (reference sequence). The V gene lost 4 bases and the J gene lost 7 bases, with 11 bases spanning the gap. The CDR3 loop spans 13 amino acids. The DNA of the CDR3 is TGTGCCAGTAGTAACAGGGTGGGGCAGCCCCAGCATTTT. It specifies CASSNRVGQPQHF.

The V and J genes are TRBV5-1 and TRBJ1-2; the D gene is possibly TRBD1 (6 bases). Germline CDR1 is SGHRS and CDR2 is YFSETQ. V was trimmed by 4 bases and J by 6 bases, leaving 13 bases between them. CDR3 length: 13 amino acids. Written as DNA, the CDR3 is TGCGCCAGCAGCCTGAGCAACAGGGATGGCTACACCTTC. Translating gives CASSLSNRDGYTF.

The rearrangement uses TRBV2 and TRBJ1-2; the D gene is possibly TRBD1 (5 bases). With 10 bases removed from V and 4 bases from J, the gap between germline ends came to 16 bases. Per the germline V gene, CDR1 is SNHLY and CDR2 is FYNNEI. The CDR3 length is 13 residues. The chain's CDR3 is CATQTEISYGYTF. The DNA of the CDR3 is TGTGCCACTCAGACAGAAATCAGCTATGGCTACACCTTC. Full variable domain (outside the CDR3, taken from reference TRBV2 and TRBJ1-2): EPEVTQTPSHQVTQMGQEVILRCVPISNHLYFYWYRQILGQKVEFLVSFYNNEISEKSEIFDDQFSVERPDGSNFTLKIRSTKLEDSAMYFCATQTEISYGYTFGSGTRLTVV.

The chain links TRBV19 to TRBJ2-2; D is unresolved. Germline V gives CDR1 LNHDA, CDR2 SQIVND (reference sequence). Trimming took off 7 bases at V and 6 bases at J, with 15 bases between the two ends. The CDR3 contains 14 residues. The DNA of the CDR3 is TGTGCCAGTAAAGGAAGTAGTCGGGCCGGGGAGCTGTTTTTT. As protein: CASKGSSRAGELFF.

V usage is TRBV7-2 and J usage is TRBJ1-5; 8 positions agree with TRBD1. CDR1 is SGHTA, CDR2 FQGNSA, per germline. The CDR3 has 15 amino acids. J gave up 6 bases and V 2 bases, and 6 bases lay outside the gene matches. CDR3 sequence reads: CASSLFAGGGQPQHF. The CDR3 DNA reads as TGTGCCAGCAGCTTATTTGCAGGGGGCGGTCAGCCCCAGCATTTT.

The rearrangement links TRBV25-1 to TRBJ1-2; weak D call: TRBD1 (5 bases). This CDR3 spans 16 amino acids. V lost 3 bases and J lost 0, with 14 bases in between. Germline V gene data show CDR1 as MGHDK and CDR2 as SYGVNS. CDR3 nucleotides: TGTGCCAGCAGTGACGTCGGACGGGGGACTAACTATGGCTACACCTTC. Protein: CASSDVGRGTNYGYTF.

The genes are TRBV7-6 and TRBJ1-1; 9 bases line up with TRBD1. The CDR3 runs 17 residues. Germline values: CDR1 SGHVS, CDR2 FNYEAQ. The V and J ends lost 2 bases and 0 bases, in that order; junction bases with no gene match: 7. The CDR3, as DNA: TGTGCCAGCAGCTTACAAACAGGGGGCATAGTGAACACTGAAGCTTTCTTT. Translated: CASSLQTGGIVNTEAFF.

The CDR3 sequence is CASSRPTGAEAFF. The DNA of the CDR3 is TGTGCCAGCAGCAGACCAACAGGGGCCGAAGCTTTCTTT. The chain uses TRBV7-2 and TRBJ1-1, with 7 nucleotides matching TRBD1. Losses at the gene ends were 5 bases for V and 8 bases for J; bases not matched to a gene: 8. Germline loops: CDR1 SGHTA, CDR2 FQGNSA. The CDR3 spans 13 residues.

The chain couples TRBV10-3 to TRBJ1-1; tentatively, D is TRBD1 (5 bases). V was trimmed by 6 bases and J by 0 bases, leaving 11 bases between them. Germline V lookup: CDR1 ENHRY, CDR2 SYGVKD. The CDR3 extends over 14 amino acids. The CDR3 DNA reads as TGTGCCATCAGGGGCGACAGAATGAACACTGAAGCTTTCTTT. It encodes CAIRGDRMNTEAFF.